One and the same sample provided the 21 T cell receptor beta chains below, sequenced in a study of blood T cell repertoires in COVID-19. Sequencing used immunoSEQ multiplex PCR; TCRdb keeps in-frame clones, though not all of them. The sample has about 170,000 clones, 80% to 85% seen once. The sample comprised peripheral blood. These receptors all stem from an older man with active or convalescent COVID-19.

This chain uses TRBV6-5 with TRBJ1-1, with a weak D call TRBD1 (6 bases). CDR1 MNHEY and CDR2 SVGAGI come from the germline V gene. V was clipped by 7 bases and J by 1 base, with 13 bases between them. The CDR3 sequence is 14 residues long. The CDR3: CASIRAGANTEAFF. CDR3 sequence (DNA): TGTGCCAGCATTAGGGCAGGGGCGAACACTGAAGCTTTCTTT.

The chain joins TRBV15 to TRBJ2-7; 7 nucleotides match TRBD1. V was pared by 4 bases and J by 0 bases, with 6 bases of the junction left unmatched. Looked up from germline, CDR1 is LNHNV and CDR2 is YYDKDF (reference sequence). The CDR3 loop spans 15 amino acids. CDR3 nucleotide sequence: TGTGCCACCAGCACCGGACAGGCAAGCTCCTACGAGCAGTACTTC. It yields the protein CATSTGQASSYEQYF.

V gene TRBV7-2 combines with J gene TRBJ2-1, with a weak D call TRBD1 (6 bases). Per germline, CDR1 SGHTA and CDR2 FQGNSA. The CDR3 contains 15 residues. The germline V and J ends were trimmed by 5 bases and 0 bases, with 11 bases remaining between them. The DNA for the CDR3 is TGTGCCAGCAGCCGTACAGGGAACTCCTACAATGAGCAGTTCTTC. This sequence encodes CASSRTGNSYNEQFF.

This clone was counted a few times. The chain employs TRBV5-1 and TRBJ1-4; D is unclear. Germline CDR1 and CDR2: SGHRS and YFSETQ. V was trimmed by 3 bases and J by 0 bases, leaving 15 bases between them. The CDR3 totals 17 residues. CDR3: CASSSSGRGATNEKLFF. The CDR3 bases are TGCGCCAGCAGCTCCAGCGGGCGCGGGGCAACTAATGAAAAACTGTTTTTT.

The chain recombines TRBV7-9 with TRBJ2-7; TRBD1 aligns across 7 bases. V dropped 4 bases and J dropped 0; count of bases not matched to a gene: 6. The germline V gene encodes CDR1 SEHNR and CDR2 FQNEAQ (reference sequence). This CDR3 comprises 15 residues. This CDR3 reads CASSSTGLSSYEQYF. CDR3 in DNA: TGTGCCAGCAGCTCGACAGGGTTAAGCTCCTACGAGCAGTACTTC.

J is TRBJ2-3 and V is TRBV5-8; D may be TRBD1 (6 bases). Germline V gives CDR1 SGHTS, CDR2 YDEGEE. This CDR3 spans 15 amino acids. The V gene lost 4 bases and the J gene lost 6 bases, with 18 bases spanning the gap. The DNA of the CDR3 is TGTGCCAGCAGCCGAGGGACAAGGGATTCCGATACGCAGTATTTT. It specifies CASSRGTRDSDTQYF.

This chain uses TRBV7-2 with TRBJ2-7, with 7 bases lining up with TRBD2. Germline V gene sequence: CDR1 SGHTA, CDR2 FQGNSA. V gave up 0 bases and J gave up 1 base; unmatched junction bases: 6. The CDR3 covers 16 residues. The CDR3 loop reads CASSLAGGSSSYEQYF. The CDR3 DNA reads TGTGCCAGCAGCTTAGCGGGCGGGAGTAGTTCCTACGAGCAGTACTTC.

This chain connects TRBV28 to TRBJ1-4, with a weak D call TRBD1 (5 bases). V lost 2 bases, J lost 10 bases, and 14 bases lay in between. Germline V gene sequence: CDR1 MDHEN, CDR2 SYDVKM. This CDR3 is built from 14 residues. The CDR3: CASSLGQGGGKLFF. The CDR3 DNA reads TGTGCCAGCAGTTTAGGGCAGGGCGGCGGAAAACTGTTTTTT.

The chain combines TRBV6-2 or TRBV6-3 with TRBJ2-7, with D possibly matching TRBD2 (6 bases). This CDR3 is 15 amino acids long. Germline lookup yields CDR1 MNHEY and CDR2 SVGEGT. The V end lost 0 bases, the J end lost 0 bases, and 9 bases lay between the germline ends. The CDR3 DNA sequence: TGTGCCAGCAGTTACTCGGAGGGTTTCTCCTACGAGCAGTACTTC. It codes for CASSYSEGFSYEQYF.

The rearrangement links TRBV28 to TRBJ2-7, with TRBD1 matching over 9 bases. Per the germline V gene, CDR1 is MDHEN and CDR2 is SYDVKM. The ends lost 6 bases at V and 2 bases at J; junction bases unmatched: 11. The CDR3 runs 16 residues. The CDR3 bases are TGTGCCAGCAGCTCCCCAGGGGACAGGGCTACCTACGAGCAGTACTTC. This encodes CASSSPGDRATYEQYF.

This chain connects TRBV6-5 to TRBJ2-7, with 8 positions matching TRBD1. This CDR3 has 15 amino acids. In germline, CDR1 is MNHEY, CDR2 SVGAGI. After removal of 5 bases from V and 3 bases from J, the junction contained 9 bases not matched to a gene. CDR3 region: CASSRGQGPIYEQYF. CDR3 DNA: TGTGCCAGCAGTCGTGGACAGGGTCCAATCTACGAGCAGTACTTC.

CDR3 sequence reads: CSVRPSGGADEQFF. The DNA for the CDR3 is TGCAGCGTGCGGCCTAGCGGGGGGGCAGATGAGCAGTTCTTC. The chain is built from TRBV29-1 and TRBJ2-1, with TRBD2 identical over 12 bases. The V and J ends lost 6 bases and 8 bases, in that order; junction bases with no gene match: 8. Germline V gene lookup returns CDR1 SQVTM and CDR2 ANQGSEA. The CDR3 spans 14 residues.

The CDR3 sequence is CASSGQARNEKLFF. The CDR3 region has the DNA TGTGCCAGCTCCGGACAGGCGAGAAATGAAAAACTGTTTTTT. The chain couples TRBV2 to TRBJ1-4; TRBD1 matches at 7 bases. V was pared by 8 bases and J by 5 bases, with 8 bases of the junction left unmatched. The CDR3 runs to 14 residues. Germline V gene sequence: CDR1 SNHLY, CDR2 FYNNEI.

For the CDR3, the DNA is TGTGCCAGCAGCACAACGGGAGGGCCTCTCTACGAGCAGTACTTC. This encodes CASSTTGGPLYEQYF. The chain carries TRBV9 and TRBJ2-7, with TRBD2 matching over 8 bases. The CDR3 loop spans 15 amino acids. After removal of 4 bases from V and 3 bases from J, the junction contained 9 bases not matched to a gene. CDR1 is SGDLS and CDR2 is YYNGEE in the germline V gene.

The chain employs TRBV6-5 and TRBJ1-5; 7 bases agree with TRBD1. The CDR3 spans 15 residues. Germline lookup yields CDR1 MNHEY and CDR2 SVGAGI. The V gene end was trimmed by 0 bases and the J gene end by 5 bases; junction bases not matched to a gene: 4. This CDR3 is CASSYSTGDHQPQHF. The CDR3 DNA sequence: TGTGCCAGCAGTTACTCAACAGGGGATCATCAGCCCCAGCATTTT.

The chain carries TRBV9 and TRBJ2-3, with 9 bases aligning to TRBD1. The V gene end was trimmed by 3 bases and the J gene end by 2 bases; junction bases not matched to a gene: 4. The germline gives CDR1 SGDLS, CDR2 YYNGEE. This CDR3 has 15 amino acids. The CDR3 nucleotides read TGTGCCAGCAGCGCCGGACAGGGGAACACAGATACGCAGTATTTT. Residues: CASSAGQGNTDTQYF.

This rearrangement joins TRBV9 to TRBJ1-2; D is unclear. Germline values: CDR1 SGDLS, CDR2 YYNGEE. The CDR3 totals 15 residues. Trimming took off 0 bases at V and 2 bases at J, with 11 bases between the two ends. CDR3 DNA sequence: TGTGCCAGCAGCGTAGATGGCAGGCCAAACTATGGCTACACCTTC. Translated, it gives CASSVDGRPNYGYTF.

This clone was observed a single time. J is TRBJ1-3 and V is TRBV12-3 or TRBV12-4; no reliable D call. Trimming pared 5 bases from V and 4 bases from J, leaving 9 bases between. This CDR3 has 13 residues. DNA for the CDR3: TGTGCCAGCAGTCCCTACAGAGGAAACACCATATATTTT. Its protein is CASSPYRGNTIYF.

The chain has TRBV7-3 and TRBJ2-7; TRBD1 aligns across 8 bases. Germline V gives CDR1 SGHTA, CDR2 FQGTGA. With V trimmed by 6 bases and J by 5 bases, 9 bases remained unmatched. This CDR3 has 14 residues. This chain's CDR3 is CASSLQGARNEQYF. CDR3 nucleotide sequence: TGTGCCAGCAGTCTCCAGGGGGCTCGGAACGAGCAGTACTTC.

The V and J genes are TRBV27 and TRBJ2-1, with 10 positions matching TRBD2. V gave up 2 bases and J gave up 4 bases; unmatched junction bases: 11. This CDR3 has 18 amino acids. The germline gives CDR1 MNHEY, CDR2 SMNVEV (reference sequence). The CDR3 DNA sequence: TGTGCCAGCAGTTTACTAGCGGGAGCGATGATACCTTACAATGAGCAGTTCTTC. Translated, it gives CASSLLAGAMIPYNEQFF.

The CDR3 DNA reads TGTGCCGCGACGGACCCCCGGGACAGGGGAACGGCTGGCTACACCTTC. Its protein is CAATDPRDRGTAGYTF. This chain links TRBV19 with TRBJ1-2, with 10 bases matching TRBD1. V lost 11 bases, J lost 7 bases, and 19 bases stayed unmatched. The CDR3 sequence is 16 residues long. Germline lookup yields CDR1 LNHDA and CDR2 SQIVND (reference sequence).